This T cell receptor (beta chain) is drawn from a study of OX40 agonist ivuxolimab in advanced cancers. On the study more broadly: Patients received ivuxolimab, an agonistic anti-OX40 (CD134) antibody. Mean age approximately 66 years, range about 20 to 79; roughly 82% male.

A note on this clone: Its cognate antigen is unknown.

With 4 bases removed from V and 3 bases from J, the gap between germline ends came to 7 bases. CDR1 is SQVTM and CDR2 is ANQGSEA in the germline V gene. CDR3 size: 11 residues. The protocol was immunoSEQ multiplex PCR, while the TCRdb copy is restricted to in-frame clones and leaves out a portion. This sample has tens of thousands of clones, with 88% found just once. Study conclusions and caveats: Clonal expansion among partial responders at 0.1-3.0 mg/kg ranked near the lowest.

The TCR was taken from an adult with an advanced solid tumor such as melanoma, head and neck, liver or kidney cancer. The source material was CD4+ or CD8+ T cells sorted from blood, sampled in a trial of the OX40 agonist ivuxolimab. J is TRBJ2-7 and V is TRBV29-1; no clear D. The chain's CDR3 is CSVVTGYEQYF. The CDR3 region has the DNA TGCAGCGTTGTCACGGGCTACGAGCAGTACTTC.